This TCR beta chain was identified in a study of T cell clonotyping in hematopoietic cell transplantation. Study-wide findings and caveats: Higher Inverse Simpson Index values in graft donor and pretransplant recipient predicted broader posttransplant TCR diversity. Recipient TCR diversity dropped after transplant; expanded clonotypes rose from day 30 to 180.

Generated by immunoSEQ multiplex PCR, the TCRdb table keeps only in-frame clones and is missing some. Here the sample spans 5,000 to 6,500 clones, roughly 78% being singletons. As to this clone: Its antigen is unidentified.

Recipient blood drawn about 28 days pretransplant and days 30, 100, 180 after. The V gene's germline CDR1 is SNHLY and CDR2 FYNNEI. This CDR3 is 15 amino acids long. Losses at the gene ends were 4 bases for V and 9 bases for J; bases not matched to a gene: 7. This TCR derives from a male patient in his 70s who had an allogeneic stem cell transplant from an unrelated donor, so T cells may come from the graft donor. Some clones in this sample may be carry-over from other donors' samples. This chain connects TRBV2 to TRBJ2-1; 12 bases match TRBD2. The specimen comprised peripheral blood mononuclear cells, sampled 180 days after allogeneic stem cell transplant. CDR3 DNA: TGTGCCAGCAGTGCTAGCGGGAGGGCCGGTAGTGAGCAGTTCTTC. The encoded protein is CASSASGRAGSEQFF.